This T cell receptor beta chain is from a study of blood T cell repertoires in COVID-19. The wider study: The United States, Italy and Spain were the sources of the acute and convalescent COVID-19 samples. From T cells, B-cell-depleted T cells, or PBMCs came the material, which was cDNA or gDNA.

Authors' analysis steps: The authors estimated nucleated cell counts from reference gene primer amplification. Sequenced by immunoSEQ multiplex PCR; TCRdb stores in-frame clones only, minus some. V and J calls plus clone size are reproduced from that table; the DNA served to infer D and trimming. Of about 270,000 clones detected, approximately 90% appear once; the ten largest clones hold 4.1%. Clinical history reported by participants formed the basis on which cohorts were assigned. The clonotype originates from a woman in her twenties or thirties with acute COVID-19. The sample was PBMCs or T cells enriched from blood (not recorded which).

CDR3 amino acids: CASSAPLPRQGTEPQHF. The CDR3 DNA is TGTGCCAGCAGTGCTCCCCTCCCACGACAGGGGACAGAGCCCCAGCATTTT. The V gene is TRBV6-1, the J gene TRBJ1-5; 8 nucleotides agree with TRBD1. Germline assignment: CDR1 MNHNS and CDR2 SASEGT. This CDR3 spans 17 amino acids. Unmatched junction bases numbered 16, after V lost 4 bases and J lost 8 bases.